The clone carrying this T cell receptor beta chain has only one observation. The antigen is unknown. These data are taken from a study of PD-1 blockade in classical Hodgkin lymphoma. General observations from the study: Diversity in CD4+ TCRs, unlike that measured in CD8+ TCRs, had risen significantly by C4D1. Patients who began taking nivolumab under 1 year after ASCT were left out. Reports indicated that newly diagnosed patients had lower baseline TCR diversity than healthy donors did.

Regarding time point: cycle 4 day 1 (C4D1), after five to seven weeks of nivolumab. Following autologous stem cell transplantation, relapse occurred in every patient, and exposure to brentuximab vedotin varied. Only in-frame clones appear in the TCRdb table, and some are missing; sequencing was by immunoSEQ multiplex PCR. The data show tens of thousands of clones, over 70% seen once. The CDR3 runs to 16 residues. Germline V gene lookup returns CDR1 LGHNA and CDR2 YNFKEQ. Trimming cost V 3 bases and J 4 bases; bases outside gene matches: 9. Here the sequenced sample was peripheral blood mononuclear cells (PBMCs), taken before the fourth cycle of nivolumab. The rearrangement uses TRBV4-2 and TRBJ2-5; 9 positions agree with TRBD1. The source of this sequence is a human donor with classical Hodgkin lymphoma. The CDR3 DNA reads TGTGCCAGCAGCCACCCGGGACAGGGAAGTTCAGAGACCCAGTACTTC. This translates into CASSHPGQGSSETQYF.